Listed below are T cell receptor beta chains from one sample, sequenced in a study of shared clonotypes between healthy human individuals. Libraries were prepared by immunoSEQ multiplex PCR; TCRdb keeps only in-frame clonotypes and omits some of them. The table records 1.6 million or so clones, around 95% of them present only once. The sequenced sample was naive CD4+ T cells sorted from blood. These TCRs come from a man aged 25 to 40 in good health. Each CDR3 is given with its conserved first and last residue. Fields, in order: D gene, J gene, clone size, V gene, CDR3 DNA, CDR3 protein. D genes are given only for firm matches. Clone size is stated in some rows and not others, as once, few, many or a class when expanded.

D: .
J: TRBJ2-5
size: .
V: TRBV7-2
DNA: TGTGCCAGCAGCAAGGAGGGGGTACGAGAGACCCAGTACTTC
CDR3: CASSKEGVRETQYF

D: .
J: TRBJ2-3
size: .
V: TRBV9
DNA: TGTGCCAGCAGCCCCTCGGGACTTCCTAGCACAGATACGCAGTATTTT
CDR3: CASSPSGLPSTDTQYF

D: TRBD2
J: TRBJ2-1
size: .
V: TRBV28
DNA: TGTGCCAGCAGGGTTAGACTCCTAGCGGGAGGTTGGAATGAGCAGTTCTTC
CDR3: CASRVRLLAGGWNEQFF

D: .
J: TRBJ1-5
size: .
V: TRBV28
DNA: TGTGCCAGCAGTCCTTTCCCCGTGGGCAATCAGCCCCAGCATTTT
CDR3: CASSPFPVGNQPQHF

D: .
J: TRBJ2-1
size: .
V: TRBV2
DNA: TGTGCCAGCAGTGTGTCGGAGTCCTACAATGAGCAGTTCTTC
CDR3: CASSVSESYNEQFF

D: TRBD1
J: TRBJ2-3
size: .
V: TRBV9
DNA: TGTGCCAGCAGCGTAGGGACAGGCTTCACAGATACGCAGTATTTT
CDR3: CASSVGTGFTDTQYF

D: .
J: TRBJ2-7
size: .
V: TRBV5-1
DNA: TGCGCCAGCAGTTCCTCCTCCTACGAGCAGTACTTC
CDR3: CASSSSSYEQYF

D: TRBD1
J: TRBJ1-5
size: .
V: TRBV28
DNA: TGTGCCAGCAGTTTATGGGGGGGACAGGGAAAGGATCAGCCCCAGCATTTT
CDR3: CASSLWGGQGKDQPQHF

D: .
J: TRBJ2-3
size: .
V: TRBV19
DNA: TGTGCCAGTAGTATACAGGGTGGGGGCACAGATACGCAGTATTTT
CDR3: CASSIQGGGTDTQYF

D: TRBD2
J: TRBJ2-1
size: .
V: TRBV29-1
DNA: TGCAGCGACCTATCAGCGAAGCGGAGATCGGGGGGGGATGAGCAGTTCTTC
CDR3: CSDLSAKRRSGGDEQFF

D: .
J: TRBJ2-7
size: few
V: TRBV6-6
DNA: TGTGCCAGCAGTTACTCCGCCTACGAGCAGTACTTC
CDR3: CASSYSAYEQYF

D: TRBD2
J: TRBJ2-5
size: .
V: TRBV10-1
DNA: TGCGCCAGCAGCCAACTAGCGGGAGGGCCCCAAGAGACCCAGTACTTC
CDR3: CASSQLAGGPQETQYF

D: .
J: TRBJ2-3
size: .
V: TRBV28
DNA: TGTGCCAGCGGCCCACTAAATACGCAGTATTTT
CDR3: CASGPLNTQYF

D: TRBD2
J: TRBJ2-3
size: .
V: TRBV7-3
DNA: TGTGCCAGCAGCCCACGGGGGGTCACAGATACGCAGTATTTT
CDR3: CASSPRGVTDTQYF

D: .
J: TRBJ2-7
size: .
V: TRBV21-1
DNA: TGTGCCAGCAGCAAAGGACTAGCGGACTACGAGCAGTACTTC
CDR3: CASSKGLADYEQYF

D: .
J: TRBJ2-7
size: .
V: TRBV15
DNA: TGTGCCACCAGCGTCTTACTAGGGAATTTCTACGAGCAGTACTTC
CDR3: CATSVLLGNFYEQYF

D: .
J: TRBJ2-2
size: .
V: TRBV6-1
DNA: TGTGCCAGCCCGGGAGCTGCGAACACCGGGGAGCTGTTTTTT
CDR3: CASPGAANTGELFF

D: TRBD2
J: TRBJ2-3
size: once
V: TRBV7-6
DNA: TGTGCCAGCAGCTTACTAGCGGGAGGCCTCACAGATACGCAGTATTTT
CDR3: CASSLLAGGLTDTQYF

D: TRBD2
J: TRBJ2-5
size: .
V: TRBV7-9
DNA: TGTGCCAGCATTAAGCGGGAACCTGATCAAGAGACCCAGTACTTC
CDR3: CASIKREPDQETQYF

D: .
J: TRBJ1-1
size: .
V: TRBV5-8
DNA: TGTGCCAGCAGCTTGGTAAGGGTTGGTGGCACTGAAGCTTTCTTT
CDR3: CASSLVRVGGTEAFF

D: TRBD2
J: TRBJ2-3
size: .
V: TRBV30
DNA: TGTGCCTGGGTTGTAGCGGGAGTCTCGTATTTT
CDR3: CAWVVAGVSYF

D: TRBD1
J: TRBJ1-1
size: .
V: TRBV9
DNA: TGTGCCAGCAGCGCCCAACAGGGGGCGAACACTGAAGCTTTCTTT
CDR3: CASSAQQGANTEAFF

D: .
J: TRBJ2-3
size: .
V: TRBV28
DNA: TGTGCCAGCCCGGCCCCCGGTGGCGGGAGCACAGATACGCAGTATTTT
CDR3: CASPAPGGGSTDTQYF

D: TRBD1
J: TRBJ1-2
size: .
V: TRBV2
DNA: TGTGCCAGCAGTGACAGGACAGGCTATGGCTACACCTTC
CDR3: CASSDRTGYGYTF

D: TRBD2
J: TRBJ2-2
size: .
V: TRBV5-1
DNA: TGCGCCAGCAGCTTCTTCGGGAGGGCCGACGTCGGGGAGCTGTTTTTT
CDR3: CASSFFGRADVGELFF

D: TRBD1
J: TRBJ2-2
size: .
V: TRBV7-8
DNA: TGTGCCAGCAGCTTATCCAGGGACAGAGCCCAAACCGGGGAGCTGTTTTTT
CDR3: CASSLSRDRAQTGELFF

D: .
J: TRBJ2-3
size: .
V: TRBV19
DNA: TGTGCCAGTAGCCCCGGGGGTAGGGGAGATACGCAGTATTTT
CDR3: CASSPGGRGDTQYF

D: .
J: TRBJ2-1
size: .
V: TRBV7-3
DNA: TGTGCCAGCAGCTTAACCCGGGAGCCCTTGTTCTTC
CDR3: CASSLTREPLFF

D: .
J: TRBJ2-5
size: .
V: TRBV29-1
DNA: TGCAGCGCTTACAGGAACCCTCAAGAGACCCAGTACTTC
CDR3: CSAYRNPQETQYF

D: TRBD2
J: TRBJ2-7
size: .
V: TRBV28
DNA: TGTGCCAGCAGTGAAACTAGCGTTCCCCCCTACGAGCAGTACTTC
CDR3: CASSETSVPPYEQYF

D: .
J: TRBJ1-4
size: .
V: TRBV18
DNA: TGTGCCAGCTCACCGTGGACAGCAAATGAAAAACTGTTTTTT
CDR3: CASSPWTANEKLFF

D: .
J: TRBJ2-7
size: .
V: TRBV7-8
DNA: TGTGCCAGCAGCCCCGGACCCTCATACGAGCAGTACTTC
CDR3: CASSPGPSYEQYF

D: .
J: TRBJ2-1
size: .
V: TRBV5-1
DNA: TGCGCCAGCAGCTTGGGGCTAGCTTCCTACAATGAGCAGTTCTTC
CDR3: CASSLGLASYNEQFF

D: .
J: TRBJ2-7
size: .
V: TRBV19
DNA: TGTGCCAGTAGTATAGAAGGGTACGGCGACGAGCAGTACTTC
CDR3: CASSIEGYGDEQYF

D: TRBD1
J: TRBJ1-5
size: .
V: TRBV7-8
DNA: TGTGCCAACAGCTTAGAGAGGGACAGGTGGCAGCCCCAGCATTTT
CDR3: CANSLERDRWQPQHF

D: TRBD2
J: TRBJ2-1
size: .
V: TRBV5-6
DNA: TGTGCCAGCAGCTTTAGGACTAGCGGCTACAATGAGCAGTTCTTC
CDR3: CASSFRTSGYNEQFF

D: .
J: TRBJ2-5
size: .
V: TRBV9
DNA: TGTGCCAGCAGCGTATTGGCGCAAGAGACCCAGTACTTC
CDR3: CASSVLAQETQYF

D: TRBD1
J: TRBJ1-5
size: .
V: TRBV10-3
DNA: TGTGCCATCAGTGAGTCACAGGGGGCTCAGCCCCAGCATTTT
CDR3: CAISESQGAQPQHF

D: TRBD2
J: TRBJ2-5
size: .
V: TRBV7-8
DNA: TGTGCCAGCAGCTTAGGAGCGGGAGGGCCTGAGACCCAGTACTTC
CDR3: CASSLGAGGPETQYF

D: .
J: TRBJ2-7
size: .
V: TRBV5-1
DNA: TGCGCCAGCAGCAACGACCGGACCTCCTACGAGCAGTACTTC
CDR3: CASSNDRTSYEQYF

D: .
J: TRBJ2-3
size: .
V: TRBV5-4
DNA: TGTGCCACCTTACGGGATCTGGGGTCAGATACGCAGTATTTT
CDR3: CATLRDLGSDTQYF

D: .
J: TRBJ2-2
size: .
V: TRBV27
DNA: TGTGCCAGCAGCCTACGTCCGGGAGGGGAGCTGTTTTTT
CDR3: CASSLRPGGELFF

D: TRBD2
J: TRBJ2-1
size: .
V: TRBV7-2
DNA: TGTGCCAGCAGCTTAGGGCCTCGCGGGGGATCCTACAATGAGCAGTTCTTC
CDR3: CASSLGPRGGSYNEQFF

D: TRBD2
J: TRBJ2-1
size: .
V: TRBV6-5
DNA: TGTGCCAGCAGTCGACTAGCGGGAGACAATGAGCAGTTCTTC
CDR3: CASSRLAGDNEQFF

D: .
J: TRBJ1-5
size: .
V: TRBV18
DNA: TGTGCCAGCTCACCAAGTCAGGGACAGCCCCAGCATTTT
CDR3: CASSPSQGQPQHF

D: TRBD1
J: TRBJ2-5
size: .
V: TRBV6-6
DNA: TGTGCCAGCAGACAGGGGGCGTTTGGGACCCAGTACTTC
CDR3: CASRQGAFGTQYF

D: .
J: TRBJ1-2
size: .
V: TRBV28
DNA: TGTGCCTCCAGCAGTTGGGGCTACACCTTC
CDR3: CASSSWGYTF

D: TRBD1
J: TRBJ2-4
size: .
V: TRBV7-2
DNA: TGTGCCAGCAGCTCTGGGACAGGAAACATTCAGTACTTC
CDR3: CASSSGTGNIQYF

D: TRBD2
J: TRBJ2-1
size: .
V: TRBV14
DNA: TGTGCCAGCAGCCCGTTACTAGCGGGAGCCCGAGACAATGAGCAGTTCTTC
CDR3: CASSPLLAGARDNEQFF